This T cell receptor (beta chain) was sequenced for a study of T cells in localized non-small cell lung cancer. Clones were read by immunoSEQ multiplex PCR, and TCRdb kept only the in-frame ones, dropping some. The sample carries 2,200 or so clones, 22% recorded once. V lost 5 bases, J lost 4 bases, and 2 bases stayed unmatched. Germline CDR1 is SGDLS and CDR2 is YYNGEE. There are 15 residues in the CDR3. Study-level points and caveats: Measurement of T cell clonality placed uninvolved adjacent lung highest, above the level in tumor.

Remarks on this clone: Antigen unknown.

This chain uses TRBV9 with TRBJ1-6, with 11 bases that match TRBD1. The sequences come from lung tumor tissue, collected before any cancer treatment. This clonotype originated in a man between 40 and 70 years old with stage II lung adenocarcinoma. In DNA form, the CDR3 reads TGTGCCAGCAGTGGGACAGGGGGTTATAATTCACCCCTCCACTTT. This sequence encodes CASSGTGGYNSPLHF.